Listed below are T cell receptor beta chains from one sample, sequenced in a study of T-cell reconstitution after alpha-beta-depleted transplantation in children. TCRdb processed the PCR reads anew with MiXCR; each CDR3 protein has one entry. The sample lists some 350,000 distinct CDR3 sequences; about 17% were seen once. Specimen: PBMCs, mostly from graft donor cells, collected 360 days after TCRalphabeta/CD19-depleted stem cell transplant. The receptors shown here come from a male patient aged 2-15 years who had a stem cell transplant for acute lymphoblastic leukemia, so the T cells may come from the graft donor. CDR3s include the opening cysteine and the closing phenylalanine or tryptophan.

V gene,J gene,CDR3 protein
TRBV11-2,TRBJ2-2,CASSPNPRQKQSNTGELFF
TRBV7-3,TRBJ1-2,CASSLRWGYGYTF
TRBV20-1,TRBJ2-2,CSARATGELFF
TRBV29-1,TRBJ2-1,CSVEAGYNEQFF
TRBV28,TRBJ1-2,CASIAGVGGYTF
TRBV4-3,TRBJ2-7,CASSQGQGPGYEQYF
TRBV4-3,TRBJ2-3,CASSQDGTADDTDTQYF
TRBV16,TRBJ2-7,CASSLVRDGNYEQYF
TRBV6-5,TRBJ1-1,CASTLVGTEAFF
TRBV12-3/TRBV12-4,TRBJ2-7,CASSYQGDEPYEQYF
TRBV10-3,TRBJ2-7,CAIKPGTLNEQYF
TRBV6-6,TRBJ1-1,CASTTNNGAFF
TRBV7-9,TRBJ2-3,CASSLRRTGGPDTQYF
TRBV27,TRBJ2-1,CASSLRSGGRFNEQFF
TRBV2,TRBJ2-7,CASSERSGLEQYF
TRBV11-1,TRBJ1-5,CASSLSAGTKRTSNQPQHF
TRBV28,TRBJ2-3,CASSFGGVRSTDTQYF
TRBV7-2,TRBJ2-5,CASSRTGGEIKTQYF
TRBV6-5,TRBJ2-3,CASSYSSGQGRSTQYF
TRBV3-1,TRBJ2-7,CASSDGWEREQYF
TRBV7-6,TRBJ2-1,CASSLGYKGMAYNEQFF
TRBV7-9,TRBJ1-6,CASSLARQGKSPLHF
TRBV6-1,TRBJ2-1,CASIPASGSYNEQFF
TRBV29-1,TRBJ1-4,CSAGTHNNEKLFF
TRBV4-1,TRBJ2-2,CASSQRHLGTLANTGELFF
TRBV27,TRBJ2-7,CASTSRDRAYEQYF
TRBV12-3/TRBV12-4,TRBJ2-7,CASSSTLDSYEQYF
TRBV5-1,TRBJ2-5,CASSRTSGAETQYF
TRBV12-3/TRBV12-4,TRBJ2-7,CASSPSRIRSRTLSYEQYF
TRBV5-1,TRBJ2-2,CASSLPPGTGHTGELFF
TRBV20-1,TRBJ2-4,CSARDFQGGLGNIQYF
TRBV6-6,TRBJ2-7,CASSPLRYEQYF
TRBV3-1,TRBJ2-1,CASSQLTSTSYNEQFF
TRBV4-1,TRBJ1-4,CASSQGEGGATNEKLFF
TRBV4-1,TRBJ2-5,CASSGGTQTQYF
TRBV4-1,TRBJ1-1,CASSRQLNTEAFF
TRBV28,TRBJ2-1,CASSLGHVLTGGNEQFF
TRBV4-3,TRBJ2-1,CASSQEGAGNHEQFF
TRBV12-3/TRBV12-4,TRBJ1-1,CASSLRLVEAFF
TRBV18,TRBJ2-5,CASSPPASQETQYF
TRBV29-1,TRBJ2-1,CSVAVRNEQFF
TRBV6-5,TRBJ1-1,CASSYSRPYEAFF
TRBV12-3/TRBV12-4,TRBJ2-3,CASSLVVGGTGTVGRADTQYF
TRBV7-8,TRBJ2-7,CASSASGDEQYF
TRBV12-3/TRBV12-4,TRBJ2-2,CASSPTGSGTGELFF
TRBV11-2,TRBJ2-7,CASSSLTGIKIYEQYF
TRBV27,TRBJ2-3,CASSVGPSTDTQYF
TRBV7-8,TRBJ2-5,CASSLLRQETQYF
TRBV6-5,TRBJ2-5,CASSYLYDRGDQETQYF
TRBV5-1,TRBJ2-1,CASSPRGRRYNEQFF
TRBV7-2,TRBJ2-7,CASSPDRARWGEQYF